These 17 T cell receptor beta chains share one sample of origin, sequenced in a study of T cell repertoires in cytomegalovirus infection. Their antigens are not known. Each CDR3 protein gets one entry after TCRdb re-called the reads with MiXCR. The sample has about 900,000 distinct CDR3 sequences, about a third seen once. Sequences were derived from cultured CD8+ T cells from PBMCs, sampled from culture after CMV antigen stimulation. The receptors derive from a human donor in good health (CMV status not recorded). Some clones in this sample may be carry-over from other donors' samples.

This clonotype showed up just a few times. The gene calls are TRBV11-2 and TRBJ2-3; TRBD2 is a possible D gene (6 bases). Germline V lookup: CDR1 SGHAT, CDR2 FQNNGV. V was cut by 1 base and J by 1 base, with 9 bases left in between. The CDR3 runs 15 residues. The CDR3 DNA is TGTGCCAGCAGCTTAGTCGCGGGGCGCACAGATACGCAGTATTTT. Its translation: CASSLVAGRTDTQYF.

V and J are TRBV4-1 and TRBJ2-7; D uncertain. The CDR3 totals 15 residues. The germline gives CDR1 MGHRA, CDR2 YSYEKL. Trimming pared 0 bases from V and 6 bases from J, leaving 15 bases between. The CDR3 nucleotides are TGCGCCAGCAGCCAAGATAGTAATGGCCTCGGCGAGCAGTACTTC. This gives the protein CASSQDSNGLGEQYF.

This clonotype has just a few counts. The chain joins TRBV24-1 to TRBJ1-1, with no clear D. This CDR3 is 11 amino acids long. CDR1 and CDR2 from the germline V gene are KGHDR and SFDVKD. The V and J ends lost 3 bases and 11 bases respectively, with 9 bases between them. CDR3 coding DNA: TGTGCCACCAGTGATGGCCTTTGGGCTTTCTTT. This sequence encodes CATSDGLWAFF.

The V and J genes are TRBV2 and TRBJ2-2; 10 bases agree with TRBD2. With 2 bases clipped from V and 5 bases from J, the junction kept 8 bases outside the gene matches. Germline V CDR1 and CDR2: SNHLY, FYNNEI. The CDR3 is 17 residues long. The CDR3 protein is CASSEFASGGGTGELFF. The DNA of the CDR3 is TGTGCCAGCAGTGAATTTGCTAGCGGGGGTGGAACCGGGGAGCTGTTTTTT. The variable domain in full, completed from reference TRBV2 and TRBJ2-2, reads EPEVTQTPSHQVTQMGQEVILRCVPISNHLYFYWYRQILGQKVEFLVSFYNNEISEKSEIFDDQFSVERPDGSNFTLKIRSTKLEDSAMYFCASSEFASGGGTGELFFGEGSRLTVL.

The chain combines TRBV12-3 or TRBV12-4 with TRBJ1-3, with D maybe TRBD1 (6 bases). This CDR3 comprises 15 residues. The V end was cut by 1 base, the J end by 4 bases, with 11 bases between. The DNA for the CDR3 is TGTGCCAGCAGTTTAGTGAGGGGGTCCGGAAACACCATATATTTT. This gives the protein CASSLVRGSGNTIYF.

This clonotype was detected a few times. The chain has TRBV6-6 and TRBJ2-5; a weak D match, TRBD2 (6 bases). Between the trimmed V and J ends, which lost 5 bases and 2 bases, there was a span of 12 bases. CDR3 size: 14 residues. Germline CDR1 MNHNY, CDR2 SVGAGI (reference sequence). CDR3 in DNA: TGTGCCAGCAGTCAACGGGGGTTACAAGAGACCCAGTACTTC. This gives the protein CASSQRGLQETQYF.

This clonotype turned up a few times. The rearrangement links TRBV6-5 to TRBJ2-7; D gene unclear. The V end lost 5 bases, the J end lost 3 bases, and 17 bases lay between the germline ends. CDR1 is MNHEY, CDR2 SVGAGI, per germline. The CDR3 length is 15 residues. CDR3 nucleotide sequence: TGTGCCAGCAGTCCGAATAAAGGACCGAGCTACGAGCAGTACTTC. Protein product: CASSPNKGPSYEQYF.

The gene calls are TRBV27 and TRBJ2-7; 10 positions match TRBD2. Germline-derived CDR1 and CDR2 are MNHEY and SMNVEV (reference sequence). Unmatched junction bases numbered 6, after V lost 2 bases and J lost 5 bases. CDR3 size: 15 residues. CDR3 in amino acids: CASSLTAGGPHEQYV. CDR3 sequence (DNA): TGTGCCAGCAGTTTAACAGCGGGGGGGCCCCACGAGCAGTACGTC.

This clonotype was seen a few times. The J gene is TRBJ2-7, the V gene TRBV9, with 7 nucleotides matching TRBD1. The CDR3 is 13 residues long. Trimming removed 2 bases from V and 4 bases from J; junction bases left unmatched: 3. The V gene's germline CDR1 is SGDLS and CDR2 YYNGEE. Here the CDR3 DNA reads TGTGCCAGCAGCGTTGACAGGGATTACGAGCAGTACTTC. This codes for CASSVDRDYEQYF. Supplemented by reference TRBV9 and TRBJ2-7, the full variable domain reads DSGVTQTPKHLITATGQRVTLRCSPRSGDLSVYWYQQSLDQGLQFLIQYYNGEERAKGNILERFSAQQFPDLHSELNLSSLELGDSALYFCASSVDRDYEQYFGPGTRLTVT.

The chain uses TRBV7-3 and TRBJ2-3; D gene ambiguous. V was clipped by 0 bases and J by 4 bases, with 11 bases between them. The CDR3 runs 15 residues. The V gene's germline CDR1 is SGHTA and CDR2 FQGTGA. The CDR3, as DNA: TGTGCCAGCAGCTTAACGTCTGGGGTGGCAGATACGCAGTATTTT. As protein: CASSLTSGVADTQYF.

On this clonotype: A read error may produce the germline difference seen at one junction end. V and J are TRBV19 and TRBJ2-6, with D possibly matching TRBD1 (5 bases). Germline CDR1 is LNHDA and CDR2 is SQIVND (reference sequence). CDR3 length: 15 residues. CDR3 amino acids: CTSTFRETGANVLTF. In nucleotides, the CDR3 is TGTACCAGTACTTTCAGGGAAACTGGGGCCAACGTCCTGACTTTC.

V is TRBV27 and J is TRBJ2-4; the D gene could be TRBD1 or TRBD2 (5 bases each). This CDR3 has 14 amino acids. Germline V lookup: CDR1 MNHEY, CDR2 SMNVEV (reference sequence). The germline V and J ends were trimmed by 5 bases and 8 bases, with 16 bases remaining between them. CDR3 loop: CASSNIPGAYIQYF. The CDR3 DNA reads as TGTGCCAGCAGTAATATCCCCGGGGCGTACATTCAGTACTTC.

The V gene is TRBV12-5, the J gene TRBJ2-5; TRBD2 agrees at 10 bases. The ends lost 10 bases at V and 4 bases at J; junction bases unmatched: 36. The CDR3 runs 23 residues. CDR1 and CDR2 (germline): LGHNT, FRNRAP. This CDR3 is CATPHGTRRRQGLAGVVVETQYF. CDR3 in DNA: TGTGCTACCCCCCACGGGACCCGACGTAGACAGGGGCTAGCGGGGGTAGTGGTAGAGACCCAGTACTTC.

This clonotype was detected many times. The V call is TRBV6-6, the J call TRBJ1-2, with D tentatively TRBD1 (6 bases). Germline V gives CDR1 MNHNY, CDR2 SVGAGI (reference sequence). The V gene lost 10 bases and the J gene lost 4 bases, with 25 bases spanning the gap. The CDR3 loop spans 16 amino acids. In DNA, the CDR3 is TGTGCCACCTTTAAGGCCGTACTCAGGGGAGGCTATGGCTACACCTTC. Translated: CATFKAVLRGGYGYTF.

The rearrangement joins TRBV6-1 to TRBJ2-2; D might be TRBD1 or TRBD2, each matching 5 bases. The germline V gene has CDR1 MNHNS and CDR2 SASEGT. Between the trimmed V and J ends, which lost 2 bases and 0 bases, there was a span of 10 bases. This CDR3 contains 16 residues. The CDR3 DNA reads as TGTGCCAGCAGTGAATCGGGACCCACGAACACCGGGGAGCTGTTTTTT. Amino acid sequence: CASSESGPTNTGELFF.

This chain uses TRBV5-6 with TRBJ2-1, with 7 bases aligning to TRBD1. Germline V lookup: CDR1 SGHDT, CDR2 YYEEEE. The length of the CDR3 is 15 residues. Trimming at V came to 4 bases and at J to 8 bases, leaving 12 bases not matched to a gene. CDR3 in amino acids: CASSHQPGQLDEQFF. The CDR3 DNA reads as TGTGCCAGCAGCCACCAACCGGGACAGCTCGATGAGCAGTTCTTC.

The V gene is TRBV7-6, the J gene TRBJ1-1, with D unclear. This CDR3 comprises 16 residues. Germline assignment: CDR1 SGHVS and CDR2 FNYEAQ. Trimming pared 2 bases from V and 0 bases from J, leaving 13 bases between. The CDR3 nucleotides are TGTGCCAGCAGCTTAATCTGGGGAGCGATGAACACTGAAGCTTTCTTT. Encoded protein: CASSLIWGAMNTEAFF.